A selection of T cell receptor beta chains follows, all from one sample in a study of cytomegalovirus exposure and HLA in healthy donors. The assay was immunoSEQ multiplex PCR, and TCRdb's table has in-frame clones only and misses some. The sample has 150,000 to 200,000 clones, around 73% seen once. The specimen sequenced was PBMCs. The receptors were sampled from a woman aged 18-29 years in good health and CMV-seropositive. CDR3s leave out the opening cysteine and the closing phenylalanine or tryptophan.

J,V,length,CDR3
TRBJ1-6,TRBV9,12,ASSAGPRGSPLH
TRBJ2-1,TRBV4-3,15,ASSLGTSGGGGDEQF
TRBJ2-2,TRBV18,14,ASSPFGGRNTGELF
TRBJ1-1,TRBV11-2,13,ASSPMGLLDTEAF
TRBJ1-1,TRBV29-1,11,SVESRDNTEAF
TRBJ2-5,TRBV15,15,ATSRATGGLSMRTQY
TRBJ2-5,TRBV6-1,12,ASKGLGAQETQY
TRBJ2-2,TRBV15,12,ATSRDSASGELF
TRBJ2-3,TRBV27,14,ASSLGAGLSTDTQY
TRBJ1-6,TRBV9,14,ASSVGMRSGNSPLH